The T cell receptor beta chain described here comes from a study of long-term antiretroviral therapy in people with HIV. Study information: Samples collected earliest predate the 2015 immediate-ART recommendation by about a decade. Whole-study results and caveats: HIV repertoires showed narrower CDR3 length ranges than controls.

This was the immunoSEQ v3.0 assay at survey level. Sequencing was designed to cover about 40,000-55,000 T-cell genomes in each sample. Sequenced by immunoSEQ multiplex PCR; TCRdb stores in-frame clones only, minus some. The sample has about 24,000 clones, 87% seen once. With regard to this clone: Antigen unknown.

Participants who had HIV were, without exception, treated in the United States. V lost 0 bases and J 1 base, leaving 4 bases between the germline ends. The germline gives CDR1 SGHTA, CDR2 FQGNSA. This CDR3 contains 15 residues. Sequencing used unsorted PBMCs, obtained 1.8 years before starting antiretroviral therapy. The receptor was derived from a man aged 50 or older with HIV. The chain uses TRBV7-2 and TRBJ2-6, with D unclear. DNA of the CDR3: TGTGCCAGCAGCTTAGCGTATTCTGGGGCCAACGTCCTGACTTTC. It encodes CASSLAYSGANVLTF.